This T cell receptor beta chain was recovered during a study of blood T cell repertoires in COVID-19. On the study more broadly: Sites across the United States, Italy and Spain contributed samples from acute and convalescent COVID-19. Sample material is recorded as cDNA or gDNA derived from T cells, B-cell-depleted T cells, or PBMCs.

This clone has ten or more counts. Between the trimmed V and J ends, which lost 0 bases and 4 bases, there was a span of 10 bases. There are 14 residues in the CDR3. The germline CDR1 and CDR2 sequences are SGHRS and YFSETQ. In the authors' workflow: Estimation of nucleated cell counts was performed using reference gene primer amplification. The method was immunoSEQ multiplex PCR; TCRdb's version includes in-frame clones alone and lacks a portion of them. The V and J calls and clone size are taken from that table; D and trimming were inferred from the DNA. The sample carries roughly 230,000 clones, around four fifths recorded once.

The rearrangement joins TRBV5-1 to TRBJ1-2; D remains unclear. Input material: peripheral blood. This TCR was recovered from a woman aged 55-69 years with active or convalescent COVID-19. In DNA form, the CDR3 reads TGCGCCAGCAGCTTGGCGGGAGACTTCTATGGCTACACCTTC. Protein product: CASSLAGDFYGYTF.